The 3 T cell receptor beta chains below were found in one sample sequenced in a study of cytomegalovirus exposure and HLA in healthy donors. Measured with immunoSEQ multiplex PCR; TCRdb has only the in-frame clones, and not every one. The repertoire holds a few hundred thousand clones, roughly 84% seen once, with 11% to 15% in the top ten. Sequencing input: PBMCs. The origin of the receptors is a woman aged 25 to 45 in good health and CMV-seropositive.

The J gene is TRBJ2-1, the V gene TRBV9; maybe TRBD2 (6 bases). V was clipped by 6 bases and J by 5 bases, with 18 bases between them. The V gene's germline CDR1 is SGDLS and CDR2 YYNGEE. CDR3 length: 15 residues. CDR3 in amino acids: CASTRDFGNHNEQFF. The DNA for the CDR3 is TGTGCCAGCACCCGGGACTTCGGAAACCACAATGAGCAGTTCTTC.

This chain uses TRBV7-9 with TRBJ1-2; tentatively, D is TRBD1 (6 bases). The germline V and J ends were trimmed by 5 bases and 3 bases, with 13 bases remaining between them. Germline CDR1 reads SEHNR; CDR2 reads FQNEAQ (reference sequence). The CDR3 contains 14 residues. The CDR3 nucleotides are TGTGCCAGCAGCCCTGGGACACGAGACTATGGCTACACCTTC. Translating it yields CASSPGTRDYGYTF.

The genes are TRBV28 and TRBJ1-1, with 8 bases fitting TRBD1. The junction had 6 bases not matched to a gene; V was cut back by 5 bases and J by 1 base. The germline V gene has CDR1 MDHEN and CDR2 SYDVKM. There are 15 residues in the CDR3. The CDR3 coding sequence is TGTGCCAGCAGTCCACCGACAGGGGCGAACACTGAAGCTTTCTTT. It is translated as CASSPPTGANTEAFF.